The sequence of this T cell receptor beta chain was determined in a study of T cell changes during pregnancy in multiple sclerosis. There are 14 residues in the CDR3. Germline loops: CDR1 SNHLY, CDR2 FYNNEI. V was clipped by 7 bases and J by 4 bases, with 17 bases between them. Clones were read by immunoSEQ multiplex PCR, and TCRdb kept only the in-frame ones, dropping some. Of 80,000 or so clones in the sample, approximately 95% were seen once. The clonotype comes from a female donor in good health, enrolled as a control in a pregnancy study. The V and J genes are TRBV2 and TRBJ2-7; D is uncertain. Sequencing used peripheral blood, obtained in the second trimester of pregnancy. The CDR3 DNA follows: TGTGCCAGCATAGCCCACCCCGCCACTTACGAGCAGTACTTC. Amino acid sequence: CASIAHPATYEQYF.